Detailed here is one T cell receptor (beta chain). This entry is derived from a study of T cells expressing NK-cell markers. Study-wide context: Sequencing of TCR beta repertoires drew on sorted CD3+CD56+NKG2C+, CD3+CD56+NKG2C- and CD3+CD56-NKG2C+ T cells. One of the eight sequenced donors was seronegative, whereas the other seven were HCMV-seropositive.

Researchers built TCR beta cDNA using 5'RACE template switching with UMIs. TCRdb re-called the 5' RACE reads, yielding one record per CDR3 amino acid sequence without DNA. The specimen's table records more than 400,000 distinct CDR3 sequences. The CDR3 runs 13 residues. Per the germline V gene, CDR1 is KGHSY and CDR2 is FQNENV. This sequence originates from a woman aged 18 to 75 in good health. The source material was blood T cells: a sorted CD56 or NKG2C T cell subset, CD4+ or CD8+ T cells, or bulk PBMC T cells (not recorded which). This chain connects TRBV16 to TRBJ2-7. Here the CDR3 reads CASSQPLNYEQYF. The variable domain in full, completed from reference TRBV16 and TRBJ2-7, reads GEEVAQTPKHLVRGEGQKAKLYCAPIKGHSYVFWYQQVLKNEFKFLISFQNENVFDETGMPKERFSAKCLPNSPCSLEIQATKLEDSAVYFCASSQPLNYEQYFGPGTRLTVT.